This T cell receptor beta chain derives from a study of post-analysis software for immune sequencing data. Germline V gene lookup returns CDR1 MGHRA and CDR2 YSYEKL. This CDR3 contains 17 residues. The V and J ends lost 0 bases and 0 bases respectively, with 9 bases between them. Many counts were recorded for this clonotype. Its antigen remains unknown. Study findings and constraints: Patients showed TRBV5-6, TRBV5-1 and TRBV20-1 among five TRBV segments more frequent than in controls. Batch-mates among the samples co-clustered strongly by F measure. Those with multiple sclerosis, the patient group, showed significantly lower normalized Chao1 diversity than controls.

Unique molecular identifiers were built into the TCR beta cDNA libraries. TCRdb re-analysed the PCR reads in MiXCR, keeping a single row per CDR3 protein. The table has around 500,000 distinct CDR3 sequences, approximately 34% seen once; the top ten hold about 5.6%. The receptor comes from a girl under 18 with multiple sclerosis. The chain is built from TRBV4-1 and TRBJ2-6; TRBD1 is a possible D gene (6 bases). Sequencing input: blood. CDR3 coding DNA: TGCGCCAGCAGCCAAGATACGGACAGCTCTGGGGCCAACGTCCTGACTTTC. Protein sequence: CASSQDTDSSGANVLTF.